The clone carrying this T cell receptor beta chain was seen repeatedly, ten times or more. The data belong to a study of TIL therapy for anti-PD-1-resistant metastatic lung cancer. Study-level information: Most patients had lung adenocarcinoma.

This was the immunoSEQ v3 assay. The data were produced by immunoSEQ multiplex PCR, yet TCRdb's version contains in-frame clones alone and is incomplete. This sample yields around 26,000 clones, of which approximately 63% are seen a single time; 16% belongs to the top ten. Time point defined: pre-treatment sample, taken before nivolumab and TIL therapy. Tumor tissue came from excised metastases, mostly pleural nodules or supraclavicular lymph nodes. Germline V gene lookup returns CDR1 SGDLS and CDR2 YYNGEE. The V end lost 4 bases, the J end lost 7 bases, and 5 bases lay between the germline ends. The length of the CDR3 is 11 residues.

V usage is TRBV9 and J usage is TRBJ2-2; D not certain. The material was tumor tissue, obtained at baseline. This sequence was found in a woman aged 30-85 years with non-small cell lung cancer. The CDR3 here is CASSKDGELFF. The CDR3 DNA is TGTGCCAGCAGCAAGGACGGGGAGCTGTTTTTT.